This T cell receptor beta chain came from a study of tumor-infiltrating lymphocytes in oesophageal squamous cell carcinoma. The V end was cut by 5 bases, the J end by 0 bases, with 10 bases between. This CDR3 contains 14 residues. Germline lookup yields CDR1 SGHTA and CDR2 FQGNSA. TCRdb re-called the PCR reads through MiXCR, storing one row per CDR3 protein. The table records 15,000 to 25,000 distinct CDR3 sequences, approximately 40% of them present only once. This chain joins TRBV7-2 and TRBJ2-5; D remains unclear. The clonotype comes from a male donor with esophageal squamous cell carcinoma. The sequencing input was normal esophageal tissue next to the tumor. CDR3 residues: CASSRQTNQETQYF. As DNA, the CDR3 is TGTGCCAGCAGCCGTCAGACAAACCAAGAGACCCAGTACTTC. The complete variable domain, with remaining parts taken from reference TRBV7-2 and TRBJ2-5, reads GAGVSQSPSNKVTEKGKDVELRCDPISGHTALYWYRQSLGQGLEFLIYFQGNSAPDKSGLPSDRFSAERTGGSVSTLTIQRTQQEDSAVYLCASSRQTNQETQYFGPGTRLLVL.